The 9 T cell receptor beta chains presented below share a single source sample, sequenced in a study of T-cell reconstitution after alpha-beta-depleted transplantation in children. Preparing the TCRbeta library involved the use of unique molecular identifiers. TCRdb redid the calling of the PCR reads with MiXCR, one entry per CDR3 protein. This table holds a few hundred thousand distinct CDR3 sequences, 20% to 30% found once. Sequencing was performed on PBMCs, taken before TCRalphabeta/CD19-depleted stem cell transplant. The receptors stem from a girl aged 2 to 9 with Fanconi anemia, due to receive a stem cell transplant.

This clonotype was counted once. This chain joins TRBV11-1 and TRBJ2-5, with unresolved D. V was pared by 0 bases and J by 3 bases, with 20 bases between. The CDR3 totals 18 residues. The V gene's germline CDR1 is SGHAT and CDR2 FQDESV (reference sequence). CDR3 DNA sequence: TGTGCCAGCAGCTTAGCGCTCAGTGGGATATTGACAAAAGAGACCCAGTACTTC. Its translation is CASSLALSGILTKETQYF.

On this clonotype itself: This may be a read error, as it is one base from a much larger clone. This chain links TRBV5-1 with TRBJ1-2; 8 bases agree with TRBD1. This CDR3 region has 13 residues. Trimming removed 4 bases from V and 7 bases from J; junction bases left unmatched: 6. Germline V CDR1 and CDR2: SGHRS, YFSETQ. The CDR3 sequence: CASSMDRVGGYTF. CDR3 nucleotide sequence: TGCGCCAGCAGCATGGACAGGGTTGGTGGCTACACCTTC.

This clonotype came up a few times. The chain joins TRBV18 to TRBJ1-2; 7 bases align to TRBD1. The germline V gene has CDR1 KGHSH and CDR2 LQKENI. J lost 3 bases, V lost 4 bases, and 2 bases had no gene match. The CDR3 contains 13 residues. DNA of the CDR3: TGTGCCAGCTCACGGACAGGAGACTATGGCTACACCTTC. Translated: CASSRTGDYGYTF.

This clonotype was counted at least ten times. The chain uses TRBV29-1 and TRBJ2-5; TRBD1 aligns across 9 bases. The V and J ends lost 4 bases and 7 bases, in that order; junction bases with no gene match: 7. Germline CDR1 and CDR2: SQVTM and ANQGSEA. CDR3 length: 13 residues. The DNA for the CDR3 is TGCAGCGTTGCAAAGGGACAGGGTGGGACCCAGTACTTC. This codes for CSVAKGQGGTQYF.

Worth noting for this clonotype: Compared with germline, one end of the junction differs, possibly owing to a read error. The V call is TRBV7-8, the J call TRBJ2-1; possible D gene TRBD1, 6 bases. The CDR3 totals 15 residues. CDR1 SGHVS and CDR2 FQNEAQ come from the germline V gene. This CDR3 reads CASSSGVYTHNEQFF. CDR3 nucleotide sequence: TGCGCCAGCAGCTCAGGGGTATACACACACAATGAGCAGTTCTTC.

The genes are TRBV20-1 and TRBJ2-1, with TRBD1 as a possible D gene (5 bases). The CDR3 has 13 residues. Deletions cut 6 bases from V and 0 bases from J, with 9 bases between. Per germline, CDR1 DFQATT and CDR2 SNEGSKA (reference sequence). CDR3 nucleotide sequence: TGCAGTGCCAGGACAAACTCCTACAATGAGCAGTTCTTC. It is translated as CSARTNSYNEQFF.

This clonotype was picked up a small number of times. J is TRBJ2-7 and V is TRBV28; 7 bases map to TRBD1. The germline V gene has CDR1 MDHEN and CDR2 SYDVKM. CDR3 length: 13 residues. With 8 bases clipped from V and 3 bases from J, the junction kept 7 bases outside the gene matches. For the CDR3, the DNA is TGTGCCAGCGGCCACAGGGGATACTACGAGCAGTACTTC. This translates into CASGHRGYYEQYF.

This chain uses TRBV18 with TRBJ2-5, with D tentatively TRBD1 (7 bases). This CDR3 has 15 residues. Trimming left V 4 bases short and J 0 bases short, with 12 bases between. Germline V CDR1 and CDR2: KGHSH, LQKENI. The CDR3 DNA sequence: TGTGCCAGCTCACAGCAGGGGGGCCACCAAGAGACCCAGTACTTC. Its protein product is CASSQQGGHQETQYF.

The V call is TRBV5-1, the J call TRBJ2-7; maybe TRBD2 (6 bases). Trimming removed 3 bases from V and 2 bases from J, with 12 bases in between. This CDR3 contains 14 residues. Germline CDR1 reads SGHRS; CDR2 reads YFSETQ. CDR3 in DNA: TGCGCCAGCAGCTCCGTCGGCGGGACCTACGAGCAGTACTTC. Translation gives CASSSVGGTYEQYF.